The next 20 T cell receptor beta chains were all read from a single sample in a study of blood T cell repertoires in COVID-19. The data were produced by immunoSEQ multiplex PCR, yet TCRdb's version contains in-frame clones alone and is incomplete. The top ten hold 1.5% to 2% of the sample, which has more than 300,000 clones, around 88% seen once. Sample: peripheral blood. These receptors came from a young woman with COVID-19, enrolled during active disease.

The chain joins TRBV24-1 to TRBJ1-2; 10 bases are shared with TRBD1. V lost 5 bases to trimming and J lost 3 bases; unmatched junction nucleotides: 5. The length of the CDR3 is 15 residues. The V gene's germline CDR1 is KGHDR and CDR2 SFDVKD. In DNA form, the CDR3 reads TGTGCCACCAGTGTCTCCGGGACAGGGGACTATGGCTACACCTTC. This encodes CATSVSGTGDYGYTF.

This clone was counted a single time. The DNA for the CDR3 is TGTGTCAGAAGCTTAGAGGAGGGAGGCTACGAGCAGTACTTC. Translated, it gives CVRSLEEGGYEQYF. This rearrangement joins TRBV7-5 to TRBJ2-7; TRBD2 was called by the table and not checked on the DNA. TRBV7-5 is given as a pseudogene. This CDR3 spans 14 amino acids.

The rearrangement joins TRBV10-2 to TRBJ2-2; unclear D gene. V lost 7 bases and J 0 bases, leaving 12 bases between the germline ends. Germline V gives CDR1 WSHSY, CDR2 SAAADI. The CDR3 runs 15 residues. CDR3 DNA sequence: TGCGCCAGCAACGTGCAAAGCGCGAACACCGGGGAGCTGTTTTTT. Its translation is CASNVQSANTGELFF.

The CDR3: CASSYSGGGEKLFF. In DNA, the CDR3 is TGTGCCAGCAGTTACTCGGGGGGAGGTGAAAAACTGTTTTTT. This chain joins TRBV6-6 and TRBJ1-4, with D possibly TRBD1 on 5 matching bases. Germline V gene lookup returns CDR1 MNHNY and CDR2 SVGAGI (reference sequence). The CDR3 is 14 residues long. V gave up 0 bases and J gave up 7 bases, with 9 bases separating them.

In its sample, this clone was seen a few times. V and J are TRBV6-4 and TRBJ2-7; 11 nucleotides align to TRBD2. This CDR3 is built from 15 residues. With V trimmed by 3 bases and J by 4 bases, 5 bases remained unmatched. Germline loops: CDR1 MRHNA, CDR2 SNTAGT. CDR3 DNA sequence: TGTGCCAGCAGTGAAGCTAGCGGGGGGTCGTACGAGCAGTACTTC. Protein product: CASSEASGGSYEQYF.

This chain links TRBV4-1 with TRBJ2-2; a weak D match, TRBD1 (5 bases). The CDR3 is 15 amino acids. CDR1 and CDR2 from the germline V gene are MGHRA and YSYEKL. V dropped 6 bases and J dropped 4 bases, with 15 bases sitting between them. This chain's CDR3 is CASSPPDTSTGELFF. The CDR3 nucleotides read TGCGCCAGCAGTCCACCGGACACCAGCACCGGGGAGCTGTTTTTT.

This clone was recorded only once. The rearrangement uses TRBV5-1 and TRBJ2-5; the match to TRBD2 covers 12 bases. CDR3 length: 17 amino acids. Trimming took 4 bases from V and 4 from J; bases not matched to a gene: 11. CDR1 is SGHRS, CDR2 YFSETQ, per germline. This CDR3 reads CASSPMTSGGWGETQYF. CDR3 nucleotides: TGCGCCAGCAGCCCGATGACTAGCGGGGGATGGGGAGAGACCCAGTACTTC.

This clone was observed once. V gene TRBV11-2 combines with J gene TRBJ2-7; 7 bases agree with TRBD1. The length of the CDR3 is 15 residues. With 5 bases clipped from V and 3 bases from J, the junction kept 10 bases outside the gene matches. Germline V gene sequence: CDR1 SGHAT, CDR2 FQNNGV. The CDR3 DNA reads TGTGCCAGCAGCCCTCGGGACAGACCTTTCTACGAGCAGTACGTC. The encoded protein is CASSPRDRPFYEQYV.

A few counts support this clone. CDR3 bases: TGTGCCAGCAGCCAAGGGGTTGGGACTAAACAAGAGACCCAGTACTTC. Its translation is CASSQGVGTKQETQYF. The chain links TRBV3-1 (or the pseudogene TRBV3-2) to TRBJ2-5; TRBD2 aligns across 7 bases. The CDR3 extends over 16 amino acids. Losses at the gene ends were 1 base for V and 2 bases for J; bases not matched to a gene: 7. CDR1 LGHDT and CDR2 YNNKEL come from the germline V gene (reference sequence).

This chain joins TRBV14 and TRBJ2-4; a possible D gene is TRBD1 (5 bases). Germline loops: CDR1 SGHDN, CDR2 FVKESK. The CDR3 loop spans 15 amino acids. Trimming took off 4 bases at V and 1 base at J, with 11 bases between the two ends. This CDR3 is CASSRTAGAKNIQYF. CDR3 nucleotides: TGTGCCAGCAGCCGGACGGCAGGGGCCAAAAACATTCAGTACTTC.

The chain recombines TRBV3-1 (or the pseudogene TRBV3-2) with TRBJ1-2; D is uncertain. This CDR3 has 15 residues. V lost 4 bases, J lost 4 bases, and 16 bases lay in between. Germline assignment: CDR1 LGHDT and CDR2 YNNKEL (reference sequence). This CDR3 reads CASSLLGTEFYGYTF. The DNA of the CDR3 is TGTGCCAGCAGCCTTCTTGGTACCGAGTTCTATGGCTACACCTTC.

The chain employs TRBV30 and TRBJ2-3, with TRBD1 as a possible D gene (7 bases). There are 15 residues in the CDR3. Germline V gene lookup returns CDR1 GTSNPN and CDR2 SVGIG (reference sequence). V was shortened by 3 bases and J by 3 bases, with 16 bases between the two germline ends. DNA of the CDR3: TGTGCCTGGAGCGAGGGGGCGGGGTGGACAGATACGCAGTATTTT. This translates into CAWSEGAGWTDTQYF.

A single count supports this clone. This chain uses TRBV4-1 with TRBJ2-1, with TRBD1 matching 8 bases. Germline assignment: CDR1 MGHRA and CDR2 YSYEKL. Trimming removed 4 bases from V and 4 bases from J; junction bases left unmatched: 9. This CDR3 spans 16 amino acids. CDR3 amino acids: CASSRYGQGLYNEQFF. CDR3 in DNA: TGCGCCAGCAGCCGATATGGACAGGGTTTATACAATGAGCAGTTCTTC.

The chain recombines TRBV7-9 with TRBJ2-5; maybe TRBD1 (6 bases). V lost 2 bases to trimming and J lost 0 bases, with 10 bases between them. Germline CDR1 is SEHNR and CDR2 is FQNEAQ (reference sequence). This CDR3 contains 15 residues. CDR3 sequence reads: CASSLTRGNQETQYF. CDR3 sequence (DNA): TGTGCCAGCAGCTTAACCAGGGGAAACCAAGAGACCCAGTACTTC.

This clone was seen a few times. Here the CDR3 DNA reads TGTGCCAGCTCACCTATCCAGGGGGCGGAGGGCTATGGCTACACCTTC. Translated, it gives CASSPIQGAEGYGYTF. The rearrangement uses TRBV18 and TRBJ1-2; 8 positions agree with TRBD1. The germline V gene encodes CDR1 KGHSH and CDR2 LQKENI. V shed 3 bases, J shed 4 bases, and the junction held 10 bases outside the gene matches. CDR3 length equals 16 residues. Supplemented by reference TRBV18 and TRBJ1-2, the full variable domain reads NAGVMQNPRHLVRRRGQEARLRCSPMKGHSHVYWYRQLPEEGLKFMVYLQKENIIDESGMPKERFSAEFPKEGPSILRIQQVVRGDSAAYFCASSPIQGAEGYGYTFGSGTRLTVV.

V is TRBV11-2 and J is TRBJ1-3; D is undetermined. The CDR3 loop spans 14 amino acids. Germline-derived CDR1 and CDR2 are SGHAT and FQNNGV. V was shortened by 1 base and J by 0 bases, with 4 bases between the two germline ends. CDR3 bases: TGTGCCAGCAGCTTAGCCCTCTCTGGAAACACCATATATTTT. Protein sequence: CASSLALSGNTIYF.

The chain has TRBV2 and TRBJ2-2, with a possible D match to TRBD1 (6 bases). Trimming pared 4 bases from V and 4 bases from J, leaving 10 bases between. Germline V lookup: CDR1 SNHLY, CDR2 FYNNEI. The CDR3 consists of 14 residues. CDR3 amino acids: CASSGNRATGELFF. In DNA, the CDR3 is TGTGCCAGCAGTGGGAACAGGGCCACCGGGGAGCTGTTTTTT.

V and J are TRBV6-6 and TRBJ2-6; 7 bases map to TRBD1. The CDR3 sequence is 15 residues long. Germline CDR1 and CDR2: MNHNY and SVGAGI (reference sequence). J lost 3 bases, V lost 8 bases, and 7 bases had no gene match. The CDR3 coding sequence is TGTGCCAGCCGCCTAAGGGGGCTTGGGGCCAACGTCCTGACTTTC. It is translated as CASRLRGLGANVLTF.

The genes are TRBV5-6 and TRBJ1-2; weak D call: TRBD1 (6 bases). The CDR3 consists of 13 residues. Germline assignment: CDR1 SGHDT and CDR2 YYEEEE. The V end lost 0 bases, the J end lost 5 bases, and 8 bases lay between the germline ends. This CDR3 reads CASSLAGEYGYTF. The CDR3 DNA sequence: TGTGCCAGCAGCTTGGCAGGGGAGTATGGCTACACCTTC.

V and J are TRBV2 and TRBJ2-7; D possibly corresponds to TRBD2 (6 bases). The CDR3 is 13 residues long. The germline gives CDR1 SNHLY, CDR2 FYNNEI. The V end was cut by 10 bases, the J end by 2 bases, with 15 bases between. The CDR3 region has the DNA TGTGCCACCAAGGGACTCCATACCTACGAGCAGTACTTC. It yields the protein CATKGLHTYEQYF.